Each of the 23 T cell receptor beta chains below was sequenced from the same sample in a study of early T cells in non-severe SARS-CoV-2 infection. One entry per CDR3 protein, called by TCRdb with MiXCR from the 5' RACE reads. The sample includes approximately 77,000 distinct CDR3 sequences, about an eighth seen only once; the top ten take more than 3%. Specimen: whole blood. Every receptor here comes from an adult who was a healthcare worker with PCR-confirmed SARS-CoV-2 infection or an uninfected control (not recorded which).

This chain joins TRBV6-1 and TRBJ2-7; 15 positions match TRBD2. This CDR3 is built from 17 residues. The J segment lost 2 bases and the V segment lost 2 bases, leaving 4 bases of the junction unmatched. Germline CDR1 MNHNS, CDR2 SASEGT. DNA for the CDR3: TGTGCCAGCAGTGAATGGGGACTAGCGGGAGGAACCTACGAGCAGTACTTC. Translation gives CASSEWGLAGGTYEQYF.

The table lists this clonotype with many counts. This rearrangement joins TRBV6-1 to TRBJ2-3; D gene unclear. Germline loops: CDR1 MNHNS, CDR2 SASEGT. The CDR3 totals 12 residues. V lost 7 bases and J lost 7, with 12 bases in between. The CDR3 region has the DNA TGTGCCAGCACCATGTCCACGTATACGCAGTATTTT. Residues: CASTMSTYTQYF.

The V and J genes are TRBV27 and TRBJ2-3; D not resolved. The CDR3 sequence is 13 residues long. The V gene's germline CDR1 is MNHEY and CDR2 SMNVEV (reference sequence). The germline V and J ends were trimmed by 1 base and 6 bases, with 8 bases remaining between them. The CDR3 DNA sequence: TGTGCCAGCAGTTTATGGGCAGACGATACGCAGTATTTT. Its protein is CASSLWADDTQYF.

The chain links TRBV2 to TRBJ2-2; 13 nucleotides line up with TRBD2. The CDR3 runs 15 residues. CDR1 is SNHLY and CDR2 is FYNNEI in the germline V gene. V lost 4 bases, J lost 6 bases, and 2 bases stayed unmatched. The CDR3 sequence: CASSGTSGSSGELFF. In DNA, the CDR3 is TGTGCCAGCAGTGGGACTAGCGGGAGTTCCGGGGAGCTGTTTTTT.

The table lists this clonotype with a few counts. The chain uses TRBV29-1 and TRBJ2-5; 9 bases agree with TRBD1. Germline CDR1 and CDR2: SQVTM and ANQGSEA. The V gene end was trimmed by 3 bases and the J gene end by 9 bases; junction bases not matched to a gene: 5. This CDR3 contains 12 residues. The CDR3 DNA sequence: TGCAGCGTTGAGGGACAGGGCAGGGCCCAGTACTTC. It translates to CSVEGQGRAQYF.

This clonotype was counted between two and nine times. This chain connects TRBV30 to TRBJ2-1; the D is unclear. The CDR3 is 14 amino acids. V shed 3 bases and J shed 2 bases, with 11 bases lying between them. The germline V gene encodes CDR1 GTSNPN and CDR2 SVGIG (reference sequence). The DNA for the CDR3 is TGTGCCTGGAGGAACTTTGGGACCTACAATGAGCAGTTCTTC. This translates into CAWRNFGTYNEQFF.

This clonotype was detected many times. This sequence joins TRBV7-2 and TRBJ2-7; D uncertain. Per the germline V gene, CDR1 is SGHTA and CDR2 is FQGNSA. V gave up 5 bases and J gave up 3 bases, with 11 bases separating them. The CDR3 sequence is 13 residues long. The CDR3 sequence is CASSPRRNYEQYF. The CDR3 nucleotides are TGTGCCAGCAGCCCTCGCCGTAACTACGAGCAGTACTTC. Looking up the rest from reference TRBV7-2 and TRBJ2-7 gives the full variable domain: GAGVSQSPSNKVTEKGKDVELRCDPISGHTALYWYRQSLGQGLEFLIYFQGNSAPDKSGLPSDRFSAERTGGSVSTLTIQRTQQEDSAVYLCASSPRRNYEQYFGPGTRLTVT.

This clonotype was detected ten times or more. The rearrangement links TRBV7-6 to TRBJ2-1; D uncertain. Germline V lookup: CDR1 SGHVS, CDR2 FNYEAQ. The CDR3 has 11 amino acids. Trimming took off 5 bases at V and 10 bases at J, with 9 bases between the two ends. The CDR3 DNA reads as TGTGCCAGCAGCCTCTACCGGGAGCAGTTCTTC. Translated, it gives CASSLYREQFF.

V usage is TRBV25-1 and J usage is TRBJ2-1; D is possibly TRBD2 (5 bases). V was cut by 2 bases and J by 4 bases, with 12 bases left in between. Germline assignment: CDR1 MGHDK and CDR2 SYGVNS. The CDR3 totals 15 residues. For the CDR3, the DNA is TGTGCCAGCAGTGAAGAAGGGAGTGGGTACAATGAGCAGTTCTTC. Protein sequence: CASSEEGSGYNEQFF.

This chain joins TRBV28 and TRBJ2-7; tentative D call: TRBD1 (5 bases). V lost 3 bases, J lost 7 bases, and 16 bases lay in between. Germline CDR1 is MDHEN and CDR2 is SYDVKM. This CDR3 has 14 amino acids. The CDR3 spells CASSLGHLQVEQYF. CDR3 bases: TGTGCCAGCAGTTTGGGGCACCTCCAGGTTGAGCAGTACTTC.

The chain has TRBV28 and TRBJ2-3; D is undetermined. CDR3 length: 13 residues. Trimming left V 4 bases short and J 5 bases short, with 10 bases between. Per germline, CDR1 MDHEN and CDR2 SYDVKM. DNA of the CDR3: TGTGCCAGCAGTTCCAAGTCAGAAGATACGCAGTATTTT. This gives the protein CASSSKSEDTQYF.

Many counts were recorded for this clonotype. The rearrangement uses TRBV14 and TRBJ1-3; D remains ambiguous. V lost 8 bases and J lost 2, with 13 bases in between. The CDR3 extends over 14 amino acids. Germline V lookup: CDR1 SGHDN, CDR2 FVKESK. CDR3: CASADTVPGNTIYF. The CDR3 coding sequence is TGTGCCAGCGCAGACACAGTCCCTGGAAACACCATATATTTT.

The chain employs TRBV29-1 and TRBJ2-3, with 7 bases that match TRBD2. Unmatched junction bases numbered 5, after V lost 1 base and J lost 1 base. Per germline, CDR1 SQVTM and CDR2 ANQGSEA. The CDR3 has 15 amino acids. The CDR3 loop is CSVEGGGRGTDTQYF. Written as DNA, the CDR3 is TGCAGCGTTGAAGGGGGAGGGAGGGGCACAGATACGCAGTATTTT.

CDR3 loop: CASQGLAGVLDTQYF. As DNA, the CDR3 is TGTGCCAGCCAAGGGCTAGCGGGGGTGCTCGATACGCAGTATTTT. The chain employs TRBV11-2 and TRBJ2-3, with 10 bases aligning to TRBD2. Germline trimming cut 8 bases from V and 6 bases from J; bases unmatched to any gene: 11. The CDR3 totals 15 residues. In germline, CDR1 is SGHAT, CDR2 FQNNGV.

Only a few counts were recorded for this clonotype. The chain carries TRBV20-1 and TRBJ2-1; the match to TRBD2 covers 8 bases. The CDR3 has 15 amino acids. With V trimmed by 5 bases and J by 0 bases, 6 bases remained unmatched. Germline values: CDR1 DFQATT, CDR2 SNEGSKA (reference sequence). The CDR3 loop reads CSAVPSGSSYNEQFF. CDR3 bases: TGCAGTGCTGTACCTAGCGGGTCCTCCTACAATGAGCAGTTCTTC.

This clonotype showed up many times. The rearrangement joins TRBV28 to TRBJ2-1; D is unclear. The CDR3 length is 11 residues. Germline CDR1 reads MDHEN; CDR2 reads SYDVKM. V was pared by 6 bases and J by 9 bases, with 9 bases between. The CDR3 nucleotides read TGTGCCAGCAGCCTGGTAGCTGAGCAGTTCTTC. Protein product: CASSLVAEQFF.

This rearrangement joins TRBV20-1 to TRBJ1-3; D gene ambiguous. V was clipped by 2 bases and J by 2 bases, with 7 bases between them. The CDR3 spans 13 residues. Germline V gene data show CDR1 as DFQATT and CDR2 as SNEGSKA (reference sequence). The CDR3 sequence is CSARHSAGNTIYF. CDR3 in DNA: TGCAGTGCTAGACACAGTGCTGGAAACACCATATATTTT.

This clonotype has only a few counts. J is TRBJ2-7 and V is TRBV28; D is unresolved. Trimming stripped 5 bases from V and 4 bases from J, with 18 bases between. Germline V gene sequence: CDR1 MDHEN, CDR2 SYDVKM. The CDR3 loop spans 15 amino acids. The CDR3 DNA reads TGTGCCAGCAGTCCCCCCTTGGCGGTCAATTACGAGCAGTACTTC. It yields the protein CASSPPLAVNYEQYF.

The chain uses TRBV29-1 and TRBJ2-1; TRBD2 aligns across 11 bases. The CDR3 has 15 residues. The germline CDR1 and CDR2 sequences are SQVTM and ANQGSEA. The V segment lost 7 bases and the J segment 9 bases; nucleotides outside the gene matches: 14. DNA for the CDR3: TGCAGCGCTTCAGACCGTCTAGCGGGAGGTCGTGAGCAGTTCTTC. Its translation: CSASDRLAGGREQFF.

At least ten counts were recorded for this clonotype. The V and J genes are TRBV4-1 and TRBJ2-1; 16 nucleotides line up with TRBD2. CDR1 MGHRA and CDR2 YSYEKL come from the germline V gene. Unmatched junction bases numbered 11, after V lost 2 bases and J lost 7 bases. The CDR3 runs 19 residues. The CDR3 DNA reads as TGCGCCAGCAGCCAACCTTCTGGGACTAGCGGGAGGGCCGTTAATGAGCAGTTCTTC. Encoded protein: CASSQPSGTSGRAVNEQFF.

CDR3 protein: CSVRDRDGDQPQHF. The CDR3 DNA follows: TGCAGCGTTCGAGACAGGGATGGAGATCAGCCCCAGCATTTT. The chain recombines TRBV29-1 with TRBJ1-5, with TRBD1 identical over 7 bases. Germline-derived CDR1 and CDR2 are SQVTM and ANQGSEA. Trimming cost V 5 bases and J 5 bases; bases outside gene matches: 9. This CDR3 is 14 amino acids long.

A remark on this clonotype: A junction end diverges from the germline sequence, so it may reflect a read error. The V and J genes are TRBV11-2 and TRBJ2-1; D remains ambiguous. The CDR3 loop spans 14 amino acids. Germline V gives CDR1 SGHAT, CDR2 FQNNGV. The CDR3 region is CASSLDFSNNEQFF. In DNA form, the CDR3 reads TGTGCCAGCAGCTTAGATTTCTCCAACAATGAGCAGTTCTTC.

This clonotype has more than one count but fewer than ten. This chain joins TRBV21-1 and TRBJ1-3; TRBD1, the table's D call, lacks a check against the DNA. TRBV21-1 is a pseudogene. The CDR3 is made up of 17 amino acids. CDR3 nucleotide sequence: TGTGCCAGCAGCCCGGGGGGTAGGGATGGTGCTGGAAACACCATATATTTT. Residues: CASSPGGRDGAGNTIYF.